The clone carrying this T cell receptor beta chain turned up a few times. The target antigen is unknown. The data derive from a study of cytomegalovirus exposure and HLA in healthy donors. General study results and limits: A later analysis found TCR association rates differed by HLA locus, highest for DRB1 and lowest for HLA-C. Later on, analysis showed that most CMV-associated TCR beta chains appeared to be HLA-restricted. The authors enumerated some 170 TCR beta chains as linked to cytomegalovirus.

Trimming pared 2 bases from V and 4 bases from J, leaving 8 bases between. Germline-derived CDR1 and CDR2 are SEHNR and FQNEAQ (reference sequence). There are 13 residues in the CDR3. The PCR employed 60 Vbeta primers together with 13 Jbeta primers. Sequencing used immunoSEQ multiplex PCR; TCRdb keeps in-frame clones, though not all of them. The sample includes under 150,000 clones, around 73% of them seen just once. The rearrangement uses TRBV7-9 and TRBJ2-5; D not resolved. The sample consisted of PBMCs. The sequence was obtained from a woman in her twenties or thirties in good health and CMV-seropositive. DNA of the CDR3: TGTGCCAGCAGCTTACGGTCCGGAGAGACCCAGTACTTC. Its translation is CASSLRSGETQYF.